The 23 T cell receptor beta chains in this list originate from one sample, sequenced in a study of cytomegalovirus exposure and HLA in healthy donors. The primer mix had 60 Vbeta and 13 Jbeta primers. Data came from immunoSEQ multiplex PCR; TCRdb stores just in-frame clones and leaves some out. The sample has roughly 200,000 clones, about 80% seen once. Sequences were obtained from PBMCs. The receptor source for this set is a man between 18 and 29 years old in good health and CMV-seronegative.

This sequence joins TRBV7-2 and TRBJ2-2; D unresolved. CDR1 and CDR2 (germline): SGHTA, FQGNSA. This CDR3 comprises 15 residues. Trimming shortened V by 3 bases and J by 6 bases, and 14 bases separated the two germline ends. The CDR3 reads CASSFVRLSSGELFF. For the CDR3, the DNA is TGTGCCAGCAGCTTTGTGCGACTCTCCTCCGGGGAGCTGTTTTTT.

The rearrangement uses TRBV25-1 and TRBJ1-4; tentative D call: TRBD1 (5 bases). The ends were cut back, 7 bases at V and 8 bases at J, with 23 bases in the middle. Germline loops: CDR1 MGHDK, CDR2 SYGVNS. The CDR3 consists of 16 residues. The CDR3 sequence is CASTYCSVYRGEKLFF. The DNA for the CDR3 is TGTGCCAGCACTTACTGCTCTGTTTATAGGGGCGAAAAACTGTTTTTT.

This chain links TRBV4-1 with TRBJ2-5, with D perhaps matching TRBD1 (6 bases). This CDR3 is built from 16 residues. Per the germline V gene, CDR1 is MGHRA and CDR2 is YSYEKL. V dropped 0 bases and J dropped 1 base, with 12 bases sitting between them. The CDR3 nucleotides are TGCGCCAGCAGCCAAGATTGGGACAATGTCCAAGAGACCCAGTACTTC. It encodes CASSQDWDNVQETQYF.

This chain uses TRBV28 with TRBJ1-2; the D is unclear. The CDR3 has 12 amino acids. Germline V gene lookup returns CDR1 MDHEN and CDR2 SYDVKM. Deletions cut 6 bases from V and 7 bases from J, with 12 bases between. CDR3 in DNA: TGTGCCAGCAGCCTAACGTTCGCTGGCTACACCTTC. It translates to CASSLTFAGYTF.

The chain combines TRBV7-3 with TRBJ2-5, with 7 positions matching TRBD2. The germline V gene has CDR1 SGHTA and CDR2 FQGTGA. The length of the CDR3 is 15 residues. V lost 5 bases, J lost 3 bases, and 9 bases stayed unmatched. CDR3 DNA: TGTGCCAGCAGCAATTCTGGGGAGGGAAAAGAGACCCAGTACTTC. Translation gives CASSNSGEGKETQYF.

In DNA form, the CDR3 reads TGCGCCAGCAGCCAGACCGACAGGGGCGAGCAGTACTTC. Translated: CASSQTDRGEQYF. The V and J genes are TRBV5-1 and TRBJ2-7; TRBD1 aligns across 8 bases. The germline V gene has CDR1 SGHRS and CDR2 YFSETQ. With V trimmed by 4 bases and J by 6 bases, 6 bases remained unmatched. The CDR3 runs 13 residues.

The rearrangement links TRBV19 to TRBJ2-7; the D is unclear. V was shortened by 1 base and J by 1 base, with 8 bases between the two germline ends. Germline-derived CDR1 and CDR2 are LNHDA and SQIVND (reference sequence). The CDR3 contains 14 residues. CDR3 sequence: CASSIGYESYEQYF. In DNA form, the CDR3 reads TGTGCCAGTAGTATAGGATACGAGTCCTACGAGCAGTACTTC.

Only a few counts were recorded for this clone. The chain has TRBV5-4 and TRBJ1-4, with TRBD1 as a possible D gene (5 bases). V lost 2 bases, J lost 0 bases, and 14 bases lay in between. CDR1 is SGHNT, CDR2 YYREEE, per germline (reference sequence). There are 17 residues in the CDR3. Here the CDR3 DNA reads TGTGCCAGCAGCTTATTGTCAGGGCCGACAACTAATGAAAAACTGTTTTTT. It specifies CASSLLSGPTTNEKLFF.

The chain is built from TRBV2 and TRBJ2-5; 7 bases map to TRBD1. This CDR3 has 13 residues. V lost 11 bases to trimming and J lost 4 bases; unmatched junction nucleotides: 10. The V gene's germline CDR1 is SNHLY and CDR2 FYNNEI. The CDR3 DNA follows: TGTGCCGCCGATAGGGGGCGCGGAGAGACCCAGTACTTC. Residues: CAADRGRGETQYF.

Here the CDR3 DNA reads TGTGCCACCAGCACTAGCGGGTTCGATGAGCAGTTCTTC. The encoded protein is CATSTSGFDEQFF. This rearrangement joins TRBV15 to TRBJ2-1, with TRBD2 identical over 8 bases. This CDR3 comprises 13 residues. Germline trimming cut 4 bases from V and 8 bases from J; bases unmatched to any gene: 4. Looked up from germline, CDR1 is LNHNV and CDR2 is YYDKDF (reference sequence). The entire variable domain, with the rest obtained from reference TRBV15 and TRBJ2-1, is as follows: DAMVIQNPRYQVTQFGKPVTLSCSQTLNHNVMYWYQQKSSQAPKLLFHYYDKDFNNEADTPDNFQSRRPNTSFCFLDIRSPGLGDTAMYLCATSTSGFDEQFFGPGTRLTVL.

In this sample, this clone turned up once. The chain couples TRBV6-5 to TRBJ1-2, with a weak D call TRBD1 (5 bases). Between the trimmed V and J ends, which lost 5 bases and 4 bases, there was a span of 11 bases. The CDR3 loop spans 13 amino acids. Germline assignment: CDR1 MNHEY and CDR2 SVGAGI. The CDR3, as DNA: TGTGCCAGCAGTGAAGACAGTGTCTATGGCTACACCTTC. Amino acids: CASSEDSVYGYTF.

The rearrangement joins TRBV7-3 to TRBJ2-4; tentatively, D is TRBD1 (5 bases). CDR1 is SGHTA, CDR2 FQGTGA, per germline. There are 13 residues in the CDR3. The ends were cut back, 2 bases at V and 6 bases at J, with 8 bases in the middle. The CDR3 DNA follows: TGTGCCAGCAGCTTAGAAAGGGGAAACATTCAGTACTTC. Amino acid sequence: CASSLERGNIQYF.

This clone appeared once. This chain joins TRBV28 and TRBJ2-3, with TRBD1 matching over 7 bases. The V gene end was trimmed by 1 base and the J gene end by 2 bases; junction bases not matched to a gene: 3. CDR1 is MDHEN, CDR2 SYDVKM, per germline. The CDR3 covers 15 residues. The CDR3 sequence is CASSLFTGATDTQYF. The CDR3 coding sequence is TGTGCCAGCAGTTTATTCACAGGGGCCACAGATACGCAGTATTTT.

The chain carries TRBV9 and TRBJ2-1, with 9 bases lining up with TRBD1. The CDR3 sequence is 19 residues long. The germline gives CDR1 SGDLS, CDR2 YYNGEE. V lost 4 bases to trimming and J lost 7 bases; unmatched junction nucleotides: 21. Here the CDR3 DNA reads TGTGCCAGCAGCCTCAGAGGTAACATTGTGGGGACAGGGAGGAATGAGCAGTTCTTC. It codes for CASSLRGNIVGTGRNEQFF.

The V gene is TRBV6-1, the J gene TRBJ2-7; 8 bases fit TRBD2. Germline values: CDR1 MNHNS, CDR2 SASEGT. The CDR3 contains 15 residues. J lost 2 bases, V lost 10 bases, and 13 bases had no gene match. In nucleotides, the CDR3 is TGTGCCACATTAAATAGACTAGCGCCTACCTACGAGCAGTACTTC. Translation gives CATLNRLAPTYEQYF.

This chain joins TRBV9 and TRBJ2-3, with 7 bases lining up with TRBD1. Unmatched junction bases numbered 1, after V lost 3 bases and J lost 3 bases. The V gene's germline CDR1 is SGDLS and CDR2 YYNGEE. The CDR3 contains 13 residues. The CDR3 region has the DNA TGTGCCAGCAGCGGGACAGGTACAGATACGCAGTATTTT. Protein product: CASSGTGTDTQYF.

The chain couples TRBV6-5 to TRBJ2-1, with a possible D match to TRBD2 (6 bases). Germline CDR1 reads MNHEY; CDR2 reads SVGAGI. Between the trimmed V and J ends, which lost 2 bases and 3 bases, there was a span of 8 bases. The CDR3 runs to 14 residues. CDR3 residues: CASSYPTSYNEQFF. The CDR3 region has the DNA TGTGCCAGCAGTTACCCGACTAGCTACAATGAGCAGTTCTTC.

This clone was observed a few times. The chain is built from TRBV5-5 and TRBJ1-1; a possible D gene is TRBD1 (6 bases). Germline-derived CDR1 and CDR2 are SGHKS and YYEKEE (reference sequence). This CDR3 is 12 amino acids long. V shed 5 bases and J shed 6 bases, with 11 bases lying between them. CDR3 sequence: CASRTGAPEAFF. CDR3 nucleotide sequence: TGTGCCAGCAGGACAGGAGCGCCTGAAGCTTTCTTT.

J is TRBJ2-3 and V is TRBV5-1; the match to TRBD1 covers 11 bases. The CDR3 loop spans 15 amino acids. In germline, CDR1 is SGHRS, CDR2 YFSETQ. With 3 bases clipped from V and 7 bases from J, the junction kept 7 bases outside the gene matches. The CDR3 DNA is TGCGCCAGCAGCTACGGACAGGGGGCGTTTAATACGCAGTATTTT. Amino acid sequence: CASSYGQGAFNTQYF.

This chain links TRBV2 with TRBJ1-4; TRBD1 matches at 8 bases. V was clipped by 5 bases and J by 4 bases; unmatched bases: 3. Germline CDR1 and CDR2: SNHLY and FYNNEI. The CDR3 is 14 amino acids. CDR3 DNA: TGTGCCAGCAGTACACAGGGGGGTAATGAAAAACTGTTTTTT. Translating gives CASSTQGGNEKLFF.

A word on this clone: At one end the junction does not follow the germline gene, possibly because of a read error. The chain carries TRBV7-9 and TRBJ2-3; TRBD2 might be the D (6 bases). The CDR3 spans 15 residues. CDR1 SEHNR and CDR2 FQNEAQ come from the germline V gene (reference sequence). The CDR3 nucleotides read TGTTCCAGCAGCTTCTCTGGGCTAGCGACAGATACGCAGTATTTT. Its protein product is CSSSFSGLATDTQYF.

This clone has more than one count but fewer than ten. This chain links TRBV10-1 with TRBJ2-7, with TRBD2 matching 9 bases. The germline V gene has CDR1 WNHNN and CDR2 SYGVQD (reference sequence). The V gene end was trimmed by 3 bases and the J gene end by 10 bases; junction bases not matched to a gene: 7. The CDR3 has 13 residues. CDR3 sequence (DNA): TGCGCCAGCAGTGACTCCGCGGGAGGGTTACAGTACTTC. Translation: CASSDSAGGLQYF.

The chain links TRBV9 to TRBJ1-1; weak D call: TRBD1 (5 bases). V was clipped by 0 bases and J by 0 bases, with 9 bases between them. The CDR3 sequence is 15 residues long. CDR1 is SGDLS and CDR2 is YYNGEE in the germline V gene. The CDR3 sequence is CASSVGGPMNTEAFF. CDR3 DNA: TGTGCCAGCAGCGTAGGGGGCCCCATGAACACTGAAGCTTTCTTT.